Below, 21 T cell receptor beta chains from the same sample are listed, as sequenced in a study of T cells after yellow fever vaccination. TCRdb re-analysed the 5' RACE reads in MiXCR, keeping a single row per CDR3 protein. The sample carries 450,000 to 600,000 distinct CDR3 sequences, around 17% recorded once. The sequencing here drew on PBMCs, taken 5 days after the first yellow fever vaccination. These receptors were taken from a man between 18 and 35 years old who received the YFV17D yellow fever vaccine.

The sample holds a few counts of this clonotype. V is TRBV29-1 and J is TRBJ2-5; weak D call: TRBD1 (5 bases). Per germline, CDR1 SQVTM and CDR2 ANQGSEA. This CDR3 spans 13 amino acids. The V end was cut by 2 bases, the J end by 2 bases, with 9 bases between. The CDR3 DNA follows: TGCAGCGTTGAACTTGACAGACAAGAGACCCAGTACTTC. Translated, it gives CSVELDRQETQYF.

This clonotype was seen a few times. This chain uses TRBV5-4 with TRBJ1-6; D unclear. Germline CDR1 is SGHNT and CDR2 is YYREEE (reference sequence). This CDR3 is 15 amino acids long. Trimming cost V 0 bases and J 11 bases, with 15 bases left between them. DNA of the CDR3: TGTGCCAGCAGCTTGGCCGAAAGAGGATCGACACCCCTCCACTTT. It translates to CASSLAERGSTPLHF.

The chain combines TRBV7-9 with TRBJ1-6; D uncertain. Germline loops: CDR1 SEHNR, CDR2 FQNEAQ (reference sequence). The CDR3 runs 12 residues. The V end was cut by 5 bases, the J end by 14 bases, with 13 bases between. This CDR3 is CASSLGELALHF. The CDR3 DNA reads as TGTGCCAGCAGCCTGGGAGAGTTAGCCCTCCACTTT.

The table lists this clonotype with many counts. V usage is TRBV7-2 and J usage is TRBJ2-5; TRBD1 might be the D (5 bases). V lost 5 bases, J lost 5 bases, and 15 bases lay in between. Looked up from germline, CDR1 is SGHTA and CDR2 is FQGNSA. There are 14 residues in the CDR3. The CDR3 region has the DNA TGTGCCAGCAGCCTGGGGCTTTCCCCCGAGACCCAGTACTTC. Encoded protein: CASSLGLSPETQYF.

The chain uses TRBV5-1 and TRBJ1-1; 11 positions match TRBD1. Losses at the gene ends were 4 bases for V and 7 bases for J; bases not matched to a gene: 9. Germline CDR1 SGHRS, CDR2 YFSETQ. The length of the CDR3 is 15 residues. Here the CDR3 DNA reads TGCGCCAGCAGCCGGGATGGGACAGGGGGAATTGAAGCTTTCTTT. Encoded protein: CASSRDGTGGIEAFF.

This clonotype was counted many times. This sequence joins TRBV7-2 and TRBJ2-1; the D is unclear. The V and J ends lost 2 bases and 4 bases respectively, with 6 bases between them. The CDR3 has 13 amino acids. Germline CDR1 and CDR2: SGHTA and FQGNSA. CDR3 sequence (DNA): TGTGCCAGCAGCTTAAGCTTGTACAATGAGCAGTTCTTC. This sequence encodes CASSLSLYNEQFF.

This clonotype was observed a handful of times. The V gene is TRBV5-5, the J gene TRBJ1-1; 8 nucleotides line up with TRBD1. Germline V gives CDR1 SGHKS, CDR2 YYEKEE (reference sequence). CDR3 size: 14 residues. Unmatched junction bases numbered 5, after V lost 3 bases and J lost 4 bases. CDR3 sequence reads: CASSSMTGATEAFF. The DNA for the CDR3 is TGTGCCAGCAGCTCAATGACAGGGGCCACTGAAGCTTTCTTT.

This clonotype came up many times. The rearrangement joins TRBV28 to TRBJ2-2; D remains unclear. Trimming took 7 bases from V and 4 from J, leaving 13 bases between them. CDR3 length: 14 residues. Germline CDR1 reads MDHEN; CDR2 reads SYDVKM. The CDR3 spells CASMGSLLTGELFF. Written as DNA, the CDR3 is TGTGCCAGCATGGGCAGCCTGCTCACCGGGGAGCTGTTTTTT. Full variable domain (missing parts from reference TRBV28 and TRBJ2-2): DVKVTQSSRYLVKRTGEKVFLECVQDMDHENMFWYRQDPGLGLRLIYFSYDVKMKEKGDIPEGYSVSREKKERFSLILESASTNQTSMYLCASMGSLLTGELFFGEGSRLTVL.

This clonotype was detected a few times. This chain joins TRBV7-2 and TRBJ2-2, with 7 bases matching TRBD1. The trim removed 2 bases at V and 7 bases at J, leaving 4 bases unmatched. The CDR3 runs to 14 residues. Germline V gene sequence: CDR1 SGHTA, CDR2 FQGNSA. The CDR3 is CASSLTGEDGELFF. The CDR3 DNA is TGTGCCAGCAGCTTAACAGGGGAAGACGGGGAGCTGTTTTTT.

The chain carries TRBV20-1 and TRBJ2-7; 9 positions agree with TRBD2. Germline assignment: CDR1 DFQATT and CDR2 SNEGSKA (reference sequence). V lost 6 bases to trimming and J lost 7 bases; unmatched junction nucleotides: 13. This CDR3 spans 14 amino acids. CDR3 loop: CSAGRAGGPAEQYF. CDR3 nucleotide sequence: TGCAGTGCCGGACGAGCGGGGGGTCCGGCTGAGCAGTACTTC.

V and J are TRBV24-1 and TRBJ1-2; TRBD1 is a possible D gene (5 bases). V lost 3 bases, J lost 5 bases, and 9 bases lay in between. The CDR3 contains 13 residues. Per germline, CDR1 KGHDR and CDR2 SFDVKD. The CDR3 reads CATSDGGPYGYTF. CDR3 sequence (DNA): TGTGCCACCAGTGATGGGGGACCTTATGGCTACACCTTC.

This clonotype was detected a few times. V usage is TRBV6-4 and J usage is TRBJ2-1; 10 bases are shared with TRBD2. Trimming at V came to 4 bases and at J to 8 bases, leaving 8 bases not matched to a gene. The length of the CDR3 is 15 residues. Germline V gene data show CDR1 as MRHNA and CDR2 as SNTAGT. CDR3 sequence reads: CASSVKAGGQDEQFF. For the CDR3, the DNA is TGTGCCAGCAGTGTCAAAGCGGGGGGGCAGGATGAGCAGTTCTTC.

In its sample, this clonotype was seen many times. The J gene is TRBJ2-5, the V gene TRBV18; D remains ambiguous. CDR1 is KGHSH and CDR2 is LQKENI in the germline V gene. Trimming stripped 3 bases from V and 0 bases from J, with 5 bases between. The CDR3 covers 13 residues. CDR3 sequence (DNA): TGTGCCAGCTCACCTAGGAACCAAGAGACCCAGTACTTC. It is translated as CASSPRNQETQYF.

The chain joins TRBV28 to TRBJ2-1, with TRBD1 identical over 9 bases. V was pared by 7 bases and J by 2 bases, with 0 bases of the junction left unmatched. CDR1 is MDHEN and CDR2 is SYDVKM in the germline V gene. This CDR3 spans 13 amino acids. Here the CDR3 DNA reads TGTGCCAGCAACAGGGGGCCCTACAATGAGCAGTTCTTC. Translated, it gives CASNRGPYNEQFF.

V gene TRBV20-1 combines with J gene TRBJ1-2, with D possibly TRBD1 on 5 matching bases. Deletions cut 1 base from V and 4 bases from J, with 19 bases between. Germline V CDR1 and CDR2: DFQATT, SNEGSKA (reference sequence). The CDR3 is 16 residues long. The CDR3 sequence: CSARAQDNDFIYGYTF. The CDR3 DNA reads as TGCAGTGCTAGAGCCCAGGACAACGACTTCATCTATGGCTACACCTTC.

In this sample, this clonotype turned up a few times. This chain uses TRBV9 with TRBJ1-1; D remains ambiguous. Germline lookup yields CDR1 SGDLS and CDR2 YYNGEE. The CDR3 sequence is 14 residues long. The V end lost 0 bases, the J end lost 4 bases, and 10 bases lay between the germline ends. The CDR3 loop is CASSVGAIGTEAFF. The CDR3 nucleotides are TGTGCCAGCAGCGTAGGTGCGATCGGCACTGAAGCTTTCTTT.

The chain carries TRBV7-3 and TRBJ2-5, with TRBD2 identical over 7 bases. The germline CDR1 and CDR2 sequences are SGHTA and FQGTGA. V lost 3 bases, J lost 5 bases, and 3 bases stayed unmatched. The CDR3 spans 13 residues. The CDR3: CASSFGLEETQYF. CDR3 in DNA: TGTGCCAGCAGCTTTGGACTAGAGGAGACCCAGTACTTC.

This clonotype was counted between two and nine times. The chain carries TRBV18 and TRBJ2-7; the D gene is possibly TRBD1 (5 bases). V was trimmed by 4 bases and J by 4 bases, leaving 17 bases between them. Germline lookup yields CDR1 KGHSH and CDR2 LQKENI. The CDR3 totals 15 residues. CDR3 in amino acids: CASSQTGPTPYEQYF. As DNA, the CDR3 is TGTGCCAGCTCACAAACAGGCCCCACACCGTACGAGCAGTACTTC. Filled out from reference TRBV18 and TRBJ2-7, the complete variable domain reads NAGVMQNPRHLVRRRGQEARLRCSPMKGHSHVYWYRQLPEEGLKFMVYLQKENIIDESGMPKERFSAEFPKEGPSILRIQQVVRGDSAAYFCASSQTGPTPYEQYFGPGTRLTVT.

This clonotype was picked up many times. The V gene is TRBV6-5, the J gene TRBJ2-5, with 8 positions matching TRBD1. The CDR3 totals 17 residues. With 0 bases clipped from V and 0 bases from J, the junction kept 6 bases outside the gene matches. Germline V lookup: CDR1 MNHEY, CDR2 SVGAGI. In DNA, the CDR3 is TGTGCCAGCAGTTACTCGGGGGACAGGTCGTACCAAGAGACCCAGTACTTC. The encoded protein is CASSYSGDRSYQETQYF.

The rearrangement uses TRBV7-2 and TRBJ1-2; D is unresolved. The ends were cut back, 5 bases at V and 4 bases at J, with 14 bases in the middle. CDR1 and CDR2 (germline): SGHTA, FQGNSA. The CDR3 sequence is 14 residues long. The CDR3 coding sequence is TGTGCCAGCAGCCCCGACTTTGCGTCCTATGGCTACACCTTC. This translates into CASSPDFASYGYTF.

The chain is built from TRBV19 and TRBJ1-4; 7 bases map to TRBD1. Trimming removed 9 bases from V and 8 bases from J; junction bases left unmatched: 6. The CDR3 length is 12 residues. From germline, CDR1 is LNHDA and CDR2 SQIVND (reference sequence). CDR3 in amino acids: CASQNRGEKLFF. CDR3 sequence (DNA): TGTGCCAGCCAAAACAGGGGCGAAAAACTGTTTTTT. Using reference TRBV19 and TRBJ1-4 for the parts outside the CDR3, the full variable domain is DGGITQSPKYLFRKEGQNVTLSCEQNLNHDAMYWYRQDPGQGLRLIYYSQIVNDFQKGDIAEGYSVSREKKESFPLTVTSAQKNPTAFYLCASQNRGEKLFFGSGTQLSVL.